These 24 T cell receptor beta chains share one sample of origin, sequenced in a study of response to subunit inactivated influenza vaccine. Each CDR3 protein is one row after TCRdb ran MiXCR on the RT-PCR reads. The repertoire has a few hundred thousand distinct CDR3 sequences, 21% of them found once; the top ten carry roughly 10%. Specimen: PBMCs from blood, collected around 22 months after vaccination. Receptors were obtained from a man between 50 and 75 years old who received an inactivated influenza vaccine.

This clonotype was seen more than once but under ten times. The CDR3 nucleotides read TGTGCCAGCAGCTCAGACACCTACGAGCAGTACTTC. Amino acid sequence: CASSSDTYEQYF. This chain links TRBV7-8 with TRBJ2-7; D unclear. Per germline, CDR1 SGHVS and CDR2 FQNEAQ. V lost 4 bases and J lost 2, with 6 bases in between. This CDR3 is 12 amino acids long.

This sequence joins TRBV28 and TRBJ2-5, with D possibly called TRBD1 or TRBD2 (6 bases each). Trimming cost V 6 bases and J 0 bases, with 14 bases left between them. Germline lookup yields CDR1 MDHEN and CDR2 SYDVKM. This CDR3 has 15 amino acids. The CDR3 loop is CASSLKGGHQETQYF. CDR3 coding DNA: TGTGCCAGCAGCCTAAAGGGGGGACACCAAGAGACCCAGTACTTC.

The chain couples TRBV24-1 to TRBJ2-3, with TRBD1 matching over 7 bases. Germline lookup yields CDR1 KGHDR and CDR2 SFDVKD. V shed 2 bases, J shed 2 bases, and the junction held 6 bases outside the gene matches. This CDR3 is 16 amino acids long. The DNA for the CDR3 is TGTGCCACCAGTGATTCTCCCAGGGGGTTCACAGATACGCAGTATTTT. Translating gives CATSDSPRGFTDTQYF.

This clonotype came up a few times. The chain joins TRBV10-3 to TRBJ1-3, with D unclear. CDR1 and CDR2 from the germline V gene are ENHRY and SYGVKD. The V gene lost 4 bases and the J gene lost 2 bases, with 9 bases spanning the gap. CDR3 length: 14 residues. CDR3 region: CAISGGRAGNTIYF. The CDR3 nucleotides are TGTGCCATCAGTGGGGGAAGGGCTGGAAACACCATATATTTT.

This clonotype was counted only a few times. V is TRBV21-1 and J is TRBJ1-5; whether TRBD1, the table's D call, matches the DNA was not checked. TRBV21-1 is tagged as a pseudogene. The CDR3 is 15 residues long. CDR3 amino acids: CASSYGTVSNQPQHF. CDR3 DNA: TGTGCCAGCAGCTATGGGACAGTTAGCAATCAGCCCCAGCATTTT.

The chain recombines TRBV7-6 with TRBJ2-1; no reliable D call. Germline V lookup: CDR1 SGHVS, CDR2 FNYEAQ. V dropped 2 bases and J dropped 0 bases, with 8 bases sitting between them. The CDR3 consists of 15 residues. The CDR3 loop is CASSLRASSYNEQFF. CDR3 DNA: TGTGCCAGCAGCTTACGCGCGAGCTCCTACAATGAGCAGTTCTTC.

This clonotype has ten or more counts. The V and J genes are TRBV10-3 and TRBJ1-2; 9 bases line up with TRBD1. After removal of 0 bases from V and 4 bases from J, the junction contained 3 bases not matched to a gene. CDR1 ENHRY and CDR2 SYGVKD come from the germline V gene. This CDR3 has 15 residues. As DNA, the CDR3 is TGTGCCATCAGTGAGTCAACAGGGGGCTTCTATGGCTACACCTTC. This gives the protein CAISESTGGFYGYTF.

In this sample, this clonotype turned up a few times. The V gene is TRBV19, the J gene TRBJ2-7; no clear D gene. Germline CDR1 LNHDA, CDR2 SQIVND (reference sequence). The CDR3 is 13 amino acids. The germline V and J ends were trimmed by 5 bases and 1 base, with 9 bases remaining between them. The CDR3 loop reads CASSVTRSYEQYF. The CDR3, as DNA: TGTGCCAGTAGTGTGACACGTTCCTACGAGCAGTACTTC.

This clonotype was recorded a few times. The rearrangement joins TRBV7-2 to TRBJ2-3; 9 bases match TRBD2. This CDR3 comprises 15 residues. The germline CDR1 and CDR2 sequences are SGHTA and FQGNSA. J lost 6 bases, V lost 0 bases, and 4 bases had no gene match. The CDR3 DNA reads as TGTGCCAGCAGCTTAGCAATGCGGGAGGGGGATACGCAGTATTTT. Its translation is CASSLAMREGDTQYF.

The chain couples TRBV4-3 to TRBJ2-7; D is unresolved. This CDR3 has 14 residues. V gave up 3 bases and J gave up 2 bases, with 11 bases separating them. From germline, CDR1 is LGHNA and CDR2 YSLEER. The CDR3 DNA is TGCGCCAGCAGCCACAGTCGCGGAACCTACGAGCAGTACTTC. The encoded protein is CASSHSRGTYEQYF.

This clonotype was observed a handful of times. This chain joins TRBV7-9 and TRBJ2-1; 7 bases align to TRBD1. With 3 bases clipped from V and 6 bases from J, the junction kept 11 bases outside the gene matches. The germline CDR1 and CDR2 sequences are SEHNR and FQNEAQ (reference sequence). The CDR3 has 16 residues. This chain's CDR3 is CASSLDLTGLLNEQFF. In DNA form, the CDR3 reads TGTGCCAGCAGCTTGGATTTGACAGGGCTTCTCAATGAGCAGTTCTTC.

About this clonotype itself: A clone one base away is much larger, so this may be a read error. This chain joins TRBV2 and TRBJ1-1; 7 bases agree with TRBD1. The CDR3 loop spans 14 amino acids. The V gene's germline CDR1 is SNHLY and CDR2 FYNNEI. The CDR3 sequence is CANSARQGTPEAFF. Here the CDR3 DNA reads TGTGCCAACAGTGCCCGACAGGGAACCCCTGAAGCTTTCTTT.

This clonotype has at least ten counts. J is TRBJ1-1 and V is TRBV7-9; D is unresolved. The CDR3 runs 13 residues. Trimming stripped 5 bases from V and 1 base from J, with 8 bases between. CDR1 and CDR2 (germline): SEHNR, FQNEAQ (reference sequence). CDR3 protein: CASSRESNTEAFF. DNA for the CDR3: TGTGCCAGCAGCCGGGAATCGAACACTGAAGCTTTCTTT.

This clonotype occurred a few times. The rearrangement uses TRBV28 and TRBJ2-2, with no clear D. Deletions cut 7 bases from V and 6 bases from J, with 36 bases between. CDR3 length equals 21 residues. Germline loops: CDR1 MDHEN, CDR2 SYDVKM. The CDR3 sequence is CASNKGPSLTKGSRSAGELFF. CDR3 DNA: TGTGCCAGCAATAAGGGCCCTTCGCTCACTAAAGGGTCTCGTTCGGCCGGGGAGCTGTTTTTT.

The chain recombines TRBV7-9 with TRBJ1-2, with D possibly matching TRBD1 (6 bases). Germline V gene sequence: CDR1 SEHNR, CDR2 FQNEAQ (reference sequence). The CDR3 spans 15 residues. V lost 0 bases and J 4 bases, leaving 12 bases between the germline ends. This chain's CDR3 is CASSLALDRTYGYTF. In nucleotides, the CDR3 is TGTGCCAGCAGCTTAGCTCTAGACAGGACCTATGGCTACACCTTC.

This clonotype was recorded a few times. For the CDR3, the DNA is TGCAGTGCTAGAAGCCTCCGACAGAGCTCCTATAATTCACCCCTCCACTTT. It translates to CSARSLRQSSYNSPLHF. The rearrangement joins TRBV20-1 to TRBJ1-6; a weak D match, TRBD1 (5 bases). The V end was cut by 2 bases, the J end by 0 bases, with 14 bases between. The CDR3 is 17 amino acids. Germline CDR1 is DFQATT and CDR2 is SNEGSKA (reference sequence).

CDR3 protein: CASSSWTGNPDTQYF. Written as DNA, the CDR3 is TGTGCCAGCAGCTCCTGGACAGGGAACCCAGATACGCAGTATTTT. The J gene is TRBJ2-3, the V gene TRBV7-9; 8 nucleotides align to TRBD1. The CDR3 length is 15 residues. Trimming cost V 4 bases and J 4 bases; bases outside gene matches: 7. Germline assignment: CDR1 SEHNR and CDR2 FQNEAQ (reference sequence).

The chain employs TRBV3-1 and TRBJ2-3, with D hard to call. There are 13 residues in the CDR3. Between the trimmed V and J ends, which lost 2 bases and 4 bases, there was a span of 7 bases. From germline, CDR1 is LGHDT and CDR2 YNNKEL (reference sequence). CDR3 in amino acids: CASSQHDSDTQYF. The CDR3 DNA sequence: TGTGCCAGCAGCCAACATGATTCAGATACGCAGTATTTT.

This clonotype was seen repeatedly, ten times or more. This chain connects TRBV4-3 to TRBJ1-5; D is uncertain. The CDR3 is 15 amino acids. CDR1 is LGHNA and CDR2 is YSLEER in the germline V gene. Trimming shortened V by 0 bases and J by 4 bases, and 10 bases separated the two germline ends. In nucleotides, the CDR3 is TGCGCCAGCAGCCAAGATAGCGACGGGAATCAGCCCCAGCATTTT. This encodes CASSQDSDGNQPQHF.

This clonotype appeared once. This rearrangement joins TRBV6-5 to TRBJ2-1; D remains unclear. Per germline, CDR1 MNHEY and CDR2 SVGAGI. V was clipped by 4 bases and J by 6 bases, with 13 bases between them. The CDR3 loop spans 14 amino acids. This chain's CDR3 is CASSSPDASNEQFF. CDR3 nucleotides: TGTGCCAGCAGTTCGCCGGACGCCTCCAATGAGCAGTTCTTC.

The V call is TRBV12-3 or TRBV12-4, the J call TRBJ2-7; 7 nucleotides line up with TRBD1. This CDR3 region has 15 residues. The ends lost 4 bases at V and 3 bases at J; junction bases unmatched: 9. The CDR3 coding sequence is TGTGCCAGCAGTTCTACAGGGGAATCCCTCTACGAGCAGTACTTC. It encodes CASSSTGESLYEQYF.

This clonotype was counted between two and nine times. This chain links TRBV20-1 with TRBJ2-1, with D possibly being TRBD2 (5 bases). Trimming took off 0 bases at V and 9 bases at J, with 18 bases between the two ends. The CDR3 is made up of 15 amino acids. Germline V CDR1 and CDR2: DFQATT, SNEGSKA (reference sequence). CDR3 region: CSARDMFKGEGEQFF. The CDR3 nucleotides are TGCAGTGCTAGAGATATGTTTAAGGGTGAGGGTGAGCAGTTCTTC.

The genes are TRBV11-2 and TRBJ2-5, with a tentative D call TRBD1 (6 bases). This CDR3 is built from 15 residues. Trimming left V 1 base short and J 3 bases short, with 12 bases between. Germline CDR1 reads SGHAT; CDR2 reads FQNNGV. The DNA for the CDR3 is TGTGCCAGCAGCTTAGTGTTCGGACAGAAAGAGACCCAGTACTTC. Encoded protein: CASSLVFGQKETQYF.

There are many counts of this clonotype. The chain is built from TRBV15 and TRBJ1-4, with D hard to call. Germline V gene lookup returns CDR1 LNHNV and CDR2 YYDKDF (reference sequence). CDR3 length equals 16 residues. V was cut by 4 bases and J by 0 bases, with 12 bases left in between. DNA of the CDR3: TGTGCCACCAGCAAGACACAGCGAACAACTAATGAAAAACTGTTTTTT. It encodes CATSKTQRTTNEKLFF.